The 13 T cell receptor beta chains in this list originate from one sample, sequenced in a study of shared clonotypes between healthy human individuals. The table came from immunoSEQ multiplex PCR; TCRdb's copy has only in-frame clones and leaves some out. The repertoire holds about 2.4 million clones, with roughly 93% as singletons. Sequenced: naive CD4+ T cells from PBMCs. Stated subset: CD45RA+ positively selected. These receptors came from a man aged 18 to 30 in good health. Some clones in this sample may be carry-over from other donors' samples.

The rearrangement uses TRBV4-2 and TRBJ1-4; 12 nucleotides agree with TRBD1. V was clipped by 0 bases and J by 8 bases; unmatched bases: 4. Germline V gives CDR1 LGHNA, CDR2 YNFKEQ. This CDR3 has 16 residues. The CDR3 loop is CASSQDLGTGGEKLFF. The DNA of the CDR3 is TGTGCCAGCAGCCAAGATCTCGGGACAGGGGGCGAAAAACTGTTTTTT.

Worth noting for this clone: Other DNA sequences in the sample encode the same CDR3. This chain links TRBV18 with TRBJ2-5; maybe TRBD1 (5 bases). CDR1 is KGHSH, CDR2 LQKENI, per germline. V lost 3 bases, J lost 1 base, and 6 bases lay in between. The CDR3 is 13 amino acids. CDR3 amino acids: CASSPTGQETQYF. Written as DNA, the CDR3 is TGTGCCAGCTCACCCACAGGCCAAGAGACCCAGTACTTC.

The V call is TRBV28, the J call TRBJ1-4, with D tentatively TRBD1 (5 bases). V dropped 6 bases and J dropped 3 bases, with 11 bases sitting between them. Germline V gives CDR1 MDHEN, CDR2 SYDVKM. This CDR3 contains 14 residues. The chain's CDR3 is CASSSGPSNEKLFF. CDR3 in DNA: TGTGCCAGCAGCTCAGGGCCTTCTAATGAAAAACTGTTTTTT.

V is TRBV9 and J is TRBJ2-7, with TRBD2 identical over 8 bases. The CDR3 sequence is 14 residues long. CDR1 is SGDLS and CDR2 is YYNGEE in the germline V gene. Trimming removed 8 bases from V and 6 bases from J; junction bases left unmatched: 13. CDR3 DNA: TGTGCCAGTAGCCTCGGGAGGGGAGCCAGCGAGCAGTACTTC. This translates into CASSLGRGASEQYF.

This clone was picked up a small number of times. The CDR3 DNA is TGTGCCAGCAGTGAAGCGGGGACCGCGATCTACGAGCAGTACTTC. As protein: CASSEAGTAIYEQYF. This chain joins TRBV6-1 and TRBJ2-7; D may correspond to TRBD1 or TRBD2 (5 bases each). V was shortened by 0 bases and J by 3 bases, with 12 bases between the two germline ends. Per germline, CDR1 MNHNS and CDR2 SASEGT. This CDR3 contains 15 residues.

This clone has only one observation. The gene calls are TRBV4-1 and TRBJ2-5; 7 bases align to TRBD2. TRBJ2-7 explains the end of the DNA better; the J call may be wrong. CDR1 MGHRA and CDR2 YSYEKL come from the germline V gene. There are 15 residues in the CDR3. Written as DNA, the CDR3 is TGCGCCAGCAGCCAAGAATGGGGGAGGGTCCACGAGCAGTACTTC. It is translated as CASSQEWGRVHEQYF.

This clone was seen only a few times. The chain combines TRBV29-1 with TRBJ1-1; 8 positions agree with TRBD1. The CDR3 is 13 amino acids. V shed 6 bases, J shed 5 bases, and the junction held 8 bases outside the gene matches. Germline V gives CDR1 SQVTM, CDR2 ANQGSEA. The CDR3 nucleotides read TGCAGCGTCACAGTACAGGGGGGAACTGAAGCTTTCTTT. It yields the protein CSVTVQGGTEAFF.

This rearrangement joins TRBV5-4 to TRBJ1-1; no clear D gene. The CDR3 has 15 amino acids. Deletions cut 4 bases from V and 3 bases from J, with 16 bases between. Germline loops: CDR1 SGHNT, CDR2 YYREEE (reference sequence). CDR3 DNA: TGTGCCAGCAGCGACTCGGGGTTTCCCGACACTGAAGCTTTCTTT. Protein: CASSDSGFPDTEAFF.

Remarks on this clone: This same CDR3 is encoded by further DNA sequences in the sample. This chain connects TRBV5-1 to TRBJ2-3; tentatively, D is TRBD1 (5 bases). Germline lookup yields CDR1 SGHRS and CDR2 YFSETQ. Trimming stripped 2 bases from V and 5 bases from J, with 9 bases between. The CDR3 spans 13 residues. CDR3 sequence: CASSFPGIDTQYF. CDR3 coding DNA: TGCGCCAGCAGCTTCCCAGGGATAGATACGCAGTATTTT.

The genes are TRBV28 and TRBJ1-2; D uncertain. Germline V lookup: CDR1 MDHEN, CDR2 SYDVKM. This CDR3 has 11 amino acids. Trimming stripped 8 bases from V and 9 bases from J, with 13 bases between. CDR3 amino acids: CASFAETSYTF. The CDR3 coding sequence is TGTGCCAGCTTCGCCGAGACCAGCTACACCTTC.

This chain joins TRBV9 and TRBJ1-2; D possibly corresponds to TRBD1 (6 bases). This CDR3 region has 16 residues. V lost 0 bases to trimming and J lost 4 bases, with 16 bases between them. Germline values: CDR1 SGDLS, CDR2 YYNGEE. The CDR3 reads CASSVGTAPLLYGYTF. The CDR3 DNA follows: TGTGCCAGCAGCGTAGGGACAGCACCGTTACTCTATGGCTACACCTTC.

This chain links TRBV28 with TRBJ2-7; 7 positions agree with TRBD1. Germline trimming cut 7 bases from V and 2 bases from J; bases unmatched to any gene: 8. This CDR3 is built from 14 residues. In germline, CDR1 is MDHEN, CDR2 SYDVKM. The CDR3 reads CASIAQGRTYEQYF. In DNA, the CDR3 is TGTGCCAGCATCGCACAGGGGAGAACCTACGAGCAGTACTTC.

The genes are TRBV7-3 and TRBJ2-1; 9 bases align to TRBD1. V shed 5 bases, J shed 6 bases, and the junction held 8 bases outside the gene matches. CDR3 size: 15 residues. CDR1 is SGHTA, CDR2 FQGTGA, per germline. The CDR3 sequence: CASSLLGQGSNEQFF. CDR3 nucleotide sequence: TGTGCCAGCAGCCTTCTAGGACAGGGGAGCAATGAGCAGTTCTTC.